Listed below are T cell receptor beta chains from one sample, sequenced in a study of CD8+ T cells in alopecia areata. Measured with immunoSEQ multiplex PCR; TCRdb has only the in-frame clones, and not every one. The data hold about 210,000 clones, with more than 55% observed a single time. The material was CD4+ T cells sorted from blood, obtained at week 44, from a patient treated with tofacitinib. The receptors stem from a human donor with alopecia areata. Each CDR3 is given with its conserved first and last residue. Fields, in order: V gene, clone size, J gene, D gene, CDR3 DNA, CDR3 protein. A D gene is named only where the DNA matches it firmly. A clone size is listed for some rows: how often the clone was seen (once, few, many), or a class if it is expanded.

V: TRBV5-1; size: once; J: TRBJ2-5; D: TRBD2; DNA: TGCGCCAGCAGCCCCCGGACTAGCGGGGGGGCAGAGACCCAGTACTTC; CDR3: CASSPRTSGGAETQYF
V: TRBV5-6; size: .; J: TRBJ2-7; D: TRBD2; DNA: TGTGCCAGCAGCCCTAGCGGGGGGTTAGTCGGGCAGTACTTC; CDR3: CASSPSGGLVGQYF
V: TRBV29-1; size: .; J: TRBJ2-3; D: .; DNA: TGCAGCGTTGCCCCGCAGGGAGAGTATATAGATACGCAGTATTTT; CDR3: CSVAPQGEYIDTQYF
V: TRBV29-1; size: .; J: TRBJ1-5; D: .; DNA: TGCAGCCCACCGACGTGCAGAACTCATAGCAATCAGCCCCAGCATTTT; CDR3: CSPPTCRTHSNQPQHF
V: TRBV5-1; size: .; J: TRBJ1-4; D: .; DNA: TGCGCCAGCAGCCCGGGAGGAGTCAGGTCTGAAAAACTGTTTTTT; CDR3: CASSPGGVRSEKLFF
V: TRBV7-9; size: once; J: TRBJ2-2; D: .; DNA: TGTGCCAGCATCCCCAGGGCAGACTCCGGGGAGCTGTTTTTT; CDR3: CASIPRADSGELFF
V: TRBV9; size: .; J: TRBJ2-3; D: .; DNA: TGTGCCAGCAGCAAATTAGCGGACCTGTTTCAGGATACGCAGTATTTT; CDR3: CASSKLADLFQDTQYF
V: TRBV29-1; size: .; J: TRBJ1-4; D: .; DNA: TGCAGCGTTGTGGGGAGGGTTAATGAAAAACTGTTTTTT; CDR3: CSVVGRVNEKLFF
V: TRBV15; size: few; J: TRBJ2-3; D: TRBD2; DNA: TGTGCCACCAGCAGAAACCCAGGACTAGCGGGGGGCACAGATACGCAGTATTTT; CDR3: CATSRNPGLAGGTDTQYF
V: TRBV29-1; size: .; J: TRBJ2-3; D: TRBD1; DNA: TGCAGCGACGGACAGGGAACAGATACGCAGTATTTT; CDR3: CSDGQGTDTQYF
V: TRBV30; size: .; J: TRBJ1-1; D: .; DNA: TGTGCCTGGAGGCAACGACAGGCGGGCACTGAAGCTTTCTTT; CDR3: CAWRQRQAGTEAFF
V: TRBV5-6; size: .; J: TRBJ2-3; D: TRBD2; DNA: TGTGCCAGCAGCACCACTTCGGCGGGGGGGCCTATAAATACGCAGTATTTT; CDR3: CASSTTSAGGPINTQYF
V: TRBV19; size: once; J: TRBJ1-2; D: TRBD1; DNA: TGTGCCAGCTACCCGGGACAGATTTATGGCTACACCTTC; CDR3: CASYPGQIYGYTF
V: TRBV5-1; size: .; J: TRBJ2-3; D: TRBD1; DNA: TGCGCCAGCAGCCCCGGTTGGACAGGTTTGACAGATACGCAGTATTTT; CDR3: CASSPGWTGLTDTQYF
V: TRBV29-1; size: few; J: TRBJ1-3; D: .; DNA: TGCAGCGTTGGGACAGCCTCTGGAAACACCATATATTTT; CDR3: CSVGTASGNTIYF
V: TRBV30; size: once; J: TRBJ1-1; D: TRBD1; DNA: TGTGCCGCGGACAGGTCAAACACTGAAGCTTTCTTT; CDR3: CAADRSNTEAFF
V: TRBV7-2; size: few; J: TRBJ2-7; D: .; DNA: TGTGCCAGCAGCTTATCAGGCCCGGTGTGGTACGAGCAGTACTTC; CDR3: CASSLSGPVWYEQYF
V: TRBV5-6; size: .; J: TRBJ1-2; D: .; DNA: TGTGCCAGCAGCCGGGAAGGGAAATATGGCTACACCTTC; CDR3: CASSREGKYGYTF
V: TRBV5-6; size: .; J: TRBJ2-6; D: .; DNA: TGTGCCAGCAGCTTGTGGGCAGGGACTTCTGGGGCCAACGTCCTGACTTTC; CDR3: CASSLWAGTSGANVLTF
V: TRBV5-6; size: .; J: TRBJ2-2; D: .; DNA: TGTGCCAGCAGCTTGAACCCGGGCAGCGCGAACACCGGGGAGCTGTTTTTT; CDR3: CASSLNPGSANTGELFF
V: TRBV30; size: .; J: TRBJ1-1; D: TRBD1; DNA: TGTGCCTGGAGTCCGGGACAGGTTTTAACTGAAGCTTTCTTT; CDR3: CAWSPGQVLTEAFF
V: TRBV28; size: .; J: TRBJ2-3; D: .; DNA: TGTGCCAGCCAGAGTGGAGCGGCAGATACGCAGTATTTT; CDR3: CASQSGAADTQYF
V: TRBV2; size: .; J: TRBJ1-6; D: TRBD1; DNA: TGTGCCAGCAGGGGAGGGACAGGGAAAGGTTCACCCCTCCACTTT; CDR3: CASRGGTGKGSPLHF
V: TRBV4-3; size: few; J: TRBJ1-1; D: .; DNA: TGCGCCAGCAGCCAAGATTCCCCCAGATCTCAATGGAAAACTGAAGCTTTCTTT; CDR3: CASSQDSPRSQWKTEAFF
V: TRBV5-1; size: few; J: TRBJ2-1; D: .; DNA: TGCGCCAGCAGCCCCAGGGGTCCCTCCTACAATGAGCAGTTCTTC; CDR3: CASSPRGPSYNEQFF
V: TRBV30; size: .; J: TRBJ1-2; D: .; DNA: TGTGCCTGGAGTCCAAACGGATTTAACTATGGCTACACCTTC; CDR3: CAWSPNGFNYGYTF
V: TRBV6-5; size: .; J: TRBJ2-5; D: .; DNA: TGTGCCAGCAGTACAGGGTTAGAGACCCAGTACTTC; CDR3: CASSTGLETQYF
V: TRBV29-1; size: .; J: TRBJ2-1; D: .; DNA: TGCAGCGTTGACAAGAACAATGAGCAGTTCTTC; CDR3: CSVDKNNEQFF
V: TRBV29-1; size: .; J: TRBJ2-1; D: .; DNA: TGCAGCGCCAGTATCAATGAGCAGTTCTTC; CDR3: CSASINEQFF